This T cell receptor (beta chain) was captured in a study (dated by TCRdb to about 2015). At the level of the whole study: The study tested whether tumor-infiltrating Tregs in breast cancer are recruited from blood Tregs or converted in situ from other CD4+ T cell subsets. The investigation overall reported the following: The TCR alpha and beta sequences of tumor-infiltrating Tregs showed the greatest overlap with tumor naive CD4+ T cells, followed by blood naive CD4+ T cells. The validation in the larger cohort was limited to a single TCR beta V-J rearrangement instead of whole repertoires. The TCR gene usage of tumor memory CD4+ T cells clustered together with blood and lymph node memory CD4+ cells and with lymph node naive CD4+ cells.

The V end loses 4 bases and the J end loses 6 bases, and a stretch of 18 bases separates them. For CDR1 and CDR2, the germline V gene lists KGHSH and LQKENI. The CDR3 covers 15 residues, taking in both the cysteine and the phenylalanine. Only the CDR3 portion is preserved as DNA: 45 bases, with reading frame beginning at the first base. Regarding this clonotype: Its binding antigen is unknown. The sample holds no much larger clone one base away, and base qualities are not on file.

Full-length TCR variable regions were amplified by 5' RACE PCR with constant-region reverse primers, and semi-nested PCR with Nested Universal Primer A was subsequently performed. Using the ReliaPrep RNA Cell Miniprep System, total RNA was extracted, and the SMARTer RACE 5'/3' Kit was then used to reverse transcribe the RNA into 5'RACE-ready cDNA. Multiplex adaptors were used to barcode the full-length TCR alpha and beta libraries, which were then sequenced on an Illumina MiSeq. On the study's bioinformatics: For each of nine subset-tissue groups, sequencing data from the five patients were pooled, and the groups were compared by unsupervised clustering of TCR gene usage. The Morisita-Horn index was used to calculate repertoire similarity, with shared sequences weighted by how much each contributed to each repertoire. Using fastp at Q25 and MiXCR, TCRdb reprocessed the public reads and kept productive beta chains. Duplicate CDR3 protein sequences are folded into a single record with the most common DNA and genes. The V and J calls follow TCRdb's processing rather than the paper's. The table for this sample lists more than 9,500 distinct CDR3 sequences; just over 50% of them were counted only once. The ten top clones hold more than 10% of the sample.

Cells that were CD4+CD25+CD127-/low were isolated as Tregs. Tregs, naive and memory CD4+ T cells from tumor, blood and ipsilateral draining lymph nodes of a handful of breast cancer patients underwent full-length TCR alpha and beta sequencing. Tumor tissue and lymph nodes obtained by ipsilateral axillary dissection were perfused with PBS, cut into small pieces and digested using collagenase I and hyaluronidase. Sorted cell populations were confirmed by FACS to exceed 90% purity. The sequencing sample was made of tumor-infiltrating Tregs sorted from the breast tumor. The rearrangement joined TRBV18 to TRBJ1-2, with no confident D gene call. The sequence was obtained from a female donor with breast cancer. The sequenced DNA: TGTGCCAGCTCACGGGAGGACCTAGGCCCTCATGGCTACACCTTC. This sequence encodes CASSREDLGPHGYTF.